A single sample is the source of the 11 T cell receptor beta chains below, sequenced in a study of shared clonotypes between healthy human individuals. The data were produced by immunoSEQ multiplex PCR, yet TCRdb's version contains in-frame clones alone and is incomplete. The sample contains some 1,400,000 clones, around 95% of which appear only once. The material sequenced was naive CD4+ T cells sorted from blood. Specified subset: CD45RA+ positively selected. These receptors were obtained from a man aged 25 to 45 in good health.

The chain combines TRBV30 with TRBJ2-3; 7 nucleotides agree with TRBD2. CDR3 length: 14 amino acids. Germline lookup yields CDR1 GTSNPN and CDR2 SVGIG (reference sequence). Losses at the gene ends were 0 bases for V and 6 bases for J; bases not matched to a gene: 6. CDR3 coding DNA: TGTGCCTGGAGTGTGGGGTGGGAGGGCGATACGCAGTATTTT. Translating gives CAWSVGWEGDTQYF. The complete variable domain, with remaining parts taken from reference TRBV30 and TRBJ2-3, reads SQTIHQWPATLVQPVGSPLSLECTVEGTSNPNLYWYRQAAGRGLQLLFYSVGIGQISSEVPQNLSASRPQDRQFILSSKKLLLSDSGFYLCAWSVGWEGDTQYFGPGTRLTVL.

CDR3 sequence reads: CASRRTVTSTDTQYF. As DNA, the CDR3 is TGTGCCAGCAGGAGGACAGTTACTAGCACAGATACGCAGTATTTT. The rearrangement joins TRBV6-1 to TRBJ2-3, with D maybe TRBD1 (6 bases). CDR3 length equals 15 residues. Germline CDR1 and CDR2: MNHNS and SASEGT. V lost 6 bases and J lost 0, with 13 bases in between.

As DNA, the CDR3 is TGTGCCAGCAGCACCCAGGGGGGCACCTACGAGCAGTACTTC. It codes for CASSTQGGTYEQYF. V is TRBV11-2 and J is TRBJ2-7; weak D call: TRBD1 (7 bases). The ends were cut back, 5 bases at V and 2 bases at J, with 13 bases in the middle. Per germline, CDR1 SGHAT and CDR2 FQNNGV. This CDR3 comprises 14 residues.

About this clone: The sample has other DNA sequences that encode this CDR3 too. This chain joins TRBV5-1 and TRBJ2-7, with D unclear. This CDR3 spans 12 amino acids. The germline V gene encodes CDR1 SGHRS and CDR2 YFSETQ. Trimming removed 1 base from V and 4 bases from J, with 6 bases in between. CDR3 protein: CASSLTAYEQYF. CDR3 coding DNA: TGCGCCAGCAGCTTGACAGCATACGAGCAGTACTTC. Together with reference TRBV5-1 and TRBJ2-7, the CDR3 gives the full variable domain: KAGVTQTPRYLIKTRGQQVTLSCSPISGHRSVSWYQQTPGQGLQFLFEYFSETQRNKGNFPGRFSGRQFSNSRSEMNVSTLELGDSALYLCASSLTAYEQYFGPGTRLTVT.

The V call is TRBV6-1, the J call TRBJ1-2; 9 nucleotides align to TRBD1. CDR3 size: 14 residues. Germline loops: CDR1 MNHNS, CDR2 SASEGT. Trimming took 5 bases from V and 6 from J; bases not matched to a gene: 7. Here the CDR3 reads CASSPLTGGDGYTF. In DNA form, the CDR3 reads TGTGCCAGCAGTCCACTCACAGGGGGCGATGGCTACACCTTC.

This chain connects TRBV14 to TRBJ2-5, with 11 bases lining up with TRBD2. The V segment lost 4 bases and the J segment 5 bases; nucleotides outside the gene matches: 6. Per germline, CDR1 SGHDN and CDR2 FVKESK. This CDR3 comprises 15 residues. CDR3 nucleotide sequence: TGTGCCAGCAGCCCCTTAGCGGGAGGGCGCGAGACCCAGTACTTC. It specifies CASSPLAGGRETQYF.

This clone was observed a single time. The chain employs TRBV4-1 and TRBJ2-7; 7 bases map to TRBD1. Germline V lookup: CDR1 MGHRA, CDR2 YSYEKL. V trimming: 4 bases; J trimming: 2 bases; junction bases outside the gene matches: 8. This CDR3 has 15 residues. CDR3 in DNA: TGCGCCAGCAGCCTAAGACAGGGTAAGGCCTACGAGCAGTACTTC. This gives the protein CASSLRQGKAYEQYF.

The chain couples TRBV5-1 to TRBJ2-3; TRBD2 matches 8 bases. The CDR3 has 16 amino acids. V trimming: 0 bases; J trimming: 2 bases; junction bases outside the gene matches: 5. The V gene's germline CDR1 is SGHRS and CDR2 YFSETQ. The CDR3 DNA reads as TGCGCCAGCAGCTTGGGTGCGGGAGGAATCACAGATACGCAGTATTTT. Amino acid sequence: CASSLGAGGITDTQYF.

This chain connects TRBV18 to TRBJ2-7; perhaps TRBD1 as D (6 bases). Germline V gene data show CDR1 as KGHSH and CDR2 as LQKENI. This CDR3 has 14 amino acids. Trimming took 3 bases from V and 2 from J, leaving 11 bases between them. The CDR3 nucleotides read TGTGCCAGCTCACCCCGGGACACAACCTACGAGCAGTACTTC. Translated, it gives CASSPRDTTYEQYF.

CDR3 nucleotides: TGTGCCAGCAGCCCGCCCCGAAGTATAGATACGCAGTATTTT. This translates into CASSPPRSIDTQYF. J is TRBJ2-3 and V is TRBV9; D not certain. V dropped 4 bases and J dropped 5 bases, with 14 bases sitting between them. The CDR3 length is 14 residues. Per germline, CDR1 SGDLS and CDR2 YYNGEE.

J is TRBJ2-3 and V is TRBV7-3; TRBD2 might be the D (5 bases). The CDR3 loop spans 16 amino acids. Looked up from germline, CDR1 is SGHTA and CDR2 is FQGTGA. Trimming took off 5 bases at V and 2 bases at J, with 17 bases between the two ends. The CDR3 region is CASSPKPRVHTDTQYF. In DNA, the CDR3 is TGTGCCAGCAGCCCGAAGCCGAGGGTACACACAGATACGCAGTATTTT. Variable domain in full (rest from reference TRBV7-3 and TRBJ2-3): GAGVSQTPSNKVTEKGKYVELRCDPISGHTALYWYRQSLGQGPEFLIYFQGTGAADDSGLPNDRFFAVRPEGSVSTLKIQRTERGDSAVYLCASSPKPRVHTDTQYFGPGTRLTVL.